The rows below give T cell receptor beta chains drawn from one sample of a study of T-cell reconstitution after alpha-beta-depleted transplantation in children. TCRdb passed the PCR reads through MiXCR, listing each CDR3 protein once. The sample consists of roughly 120,000 distinct CDR3 sequences, approximately 10% of them appearing once. Sequencing was performed on PBMCs, taken before TCRalphabeta/CD19-depleted stem cell transplant. These receptors were taken from a boy between 2 and 10 years old with acute lymphoblastic leukemia, due to receive a stem cell transplant. CDR3s include the opening cysteine and the closing phenylalanine or tryptophan. A D gene is named only where the DNA matches it firmly. Clone size appears in some rows only: once, few, many, or a class for an expanded clone.

CDR3,DNA,size,V,D,J
CASSAESLAGISDTQYF,TGTGCCAGCAGTGCCGAAAGCCTAGCGGGGATATCGGATACGCAGTATTTT,many,TRBV27,TRBD2,TRBJ2-3
CASSLGTGLSNSPLHF,TGTGCCAGCAGCTTGGGAACAGGGTTGAGTAATTCACCCCTCCACTTT,many,TRBV7-6,-,TRBJ1-6
CASSVTSGRNEQFF,TGTGCCAGCAGCGTAACTAGCGGGAGGAATGAGCAGTTCTTC,few,TRBV9,TRBD2,TRBJ2-1
CSARGWTGTGGTDTQYF,TGCAGTGCTAGAGGCTGGACCGGGACAGGGGGCACAGATACGCAGTATTTT,many,TRBV20-1,TRBD1,TRBJ2-3
CASSTRAMNTEAFF,TGTGCCAGCAGCACCAGGGCGATGAACACTGAAGCTTTCTTT,few,TRBV12-3/TRBV12-4,-,TRBJ1-1
CASSNRGHPYEQYF,TGCGCCAGCAGCAACAGGGGGCACCCCTACGAGCAGTACTTC,few,TRBV5-1,TRBD1,TRBJ2-7
CASANSGTGANGYTF,TGTGCCAGCGCCAACTCCGGGACAGGGGCGAATGGCTACACCTTC,-,TRBV4-2,TRBD1,TRBJ1-2
CASSPGGFSYNEQFF,TGTGCCAGCAGCCCTGGCGGATTCTCCTACAATGAGCAGTTCTTC,few,TRBV7-8,-,TRBJ2-1
CASSLDSTFRGADGTEAFF,TGCGCCAGCAGCTTAGACTCTACTTTTAGAGGGGCGGACGGCACTGAAGCTTTCTTT,-,TRBV5-1,-,TRBJ1-1
CASSLGSGGSNEQFF,TGCGCCAGCAGCTTGGGTAGCGGGGGCTCCAATGAGCAGTTCTTC,many,TRBV5-1,TRBD2,TRBJ2-1
CASSPGFARVQSSYEQYF,TGTGCCAGCTCACCAGGCTTTGCCAGGGTACAAAGCTCCTACGAGCAGTACTTC,large,TRBV18,-,TRBJ2-7
CASRGDRGAISYDEQYF,TGTGCCAGCCGAGGGGACAGGGGGGCGATCTCCTACGACGAGCAGTACTTC,-,TRBV12-3/TRBV12-4,TRBD1,TRBJ2-7
CASSYVDRVNGYTF,TGTGCCAGCAGTTACGTGGACAGGGTCAATGGCTACACCTTC,-,TRBV6-2/TRBV6-3,TRBD1,TRBJ1-2
CASSLEGKSYNEQFF,TGCGCCAGCAGCTTGGAGGGGAAGTCCTACAATGAGCAGTTCTTC,many,TRBV5-1,-,TRBJ2-1
CASSSLRGQNTEAFF,TGTGCCAGCAGCTCCCTGAGGGGGCAGAACACTGAAGCTTTCTTT,many,TRBV7-9,TRBD1,TRBJ1-1
CASSPGEAFYEQYF,TGTGCCAGCAGCCCGGGAGAGGCCTTCTACGAGCAGTACTTC,-,TRBV7-9,-,TRBJ2-7
CANRQGEQFF,TGTGCCAACCGACAGGGAGAGCAGTTCTTC,few,TRBV6-4,TRBD1,TRBJ2-1
CAIRGDSPYNEQFF,TGTGCCATCAGAGGGGACAGCCCTTACAATGAGCAGTTCTTC,many,TRBV10-3,TRBD1,TRBJ2-1
CASSLEVAIHEQFF,TGTGCCAGCAGCTTAGAGGTCGCGATCCATGAGCAGTTCTTC,-,TRBV7-9,-,TRBJ2-1
CASSLPYGLAGVETQYF,TGTGCCAGCAGCTTGCCATATGGGCTAGCGGGAGTAGAGACCCAGTACTTC,many,TRBV5-6,TRBD2,TRBJ2-5
CASSSYTSWTGGYGYTF,TGTGCCAGCAGCTCCTATACCTCCTGGACAGGGGGCTATGGCTACACCTTC,-,TRBV7-8,TRBD1,TRBJ1-2
CATSPLKGHRSYNEQFF,TGTGCCACCAGCCCCCTCAAAGGGCACCGCTCCTACAATGAGCAGTTCTTC,-,TRBV15,-,TRBJ2-1
CASSPNRVGNEKLFF,TGTGCCAGCAGTCCCAACAGGGTCGGTAATGAAAAACTGTTTTTT,-,TRBV12-3/TRBV12-4,-,TRBJ1-4
CAWSAGVYEQYF,TGTGCCTGGAGTGCGGGTGTCTACGAGCAGTACTTC,-,TRBV30,-,TRBJ2-7
CASSPRGLNTEAFF,TGTGCCAGCAGCCCGCGGGGTTTGAACACTGAAGCTTTCTTT,few,TRBV5-6,-,TRBJ1-1
CASSPPLGLAGVSNEQFF,TGTGCCAGCAGTCCCCCTCTCGGACTAGCGGGAGTCAGCAATGAGCAGTTCTTC,-,TRBV12-3/TRBV12-4,TRBD2,TRBJ2-1
CASSGRVGNTIYF,TGTGCCAGCAGTGGGAGGGTTGGAAACACCATATATTTT,few,TRBV12-3/TRBV12-4,-,TRBJ1-3
CASSADQPGPHRTEAFF,TGTGCCAGCAGCGCAGACCAGCCAGGACCTCACCGCACTGAAGCTTTCTTT,many,TRBV7-9,-,TRBJ1-1
CASSLLRGQNFNNEQFF,TGTGCCAGCAGCTTATTAAGAGGACAGAATTTTAACAATGAGCAGTTCTTC,-,TRBV7-9,-,TRBJ2-1
CASSPSGRPIEQYF,TGTGCCAGCAGTCCTAGCGGGAGGCCGATCGAGCAGTACTTC,-,TRBV27,TRBD2,TRBJ2-7
CASSERGGSGNTIYF,TGTGCCAGCAGCGAGCGGGGGGGCTCTGGAAACACCATATATTTT,few,TRBV2,-,TRBJ1-3
CASSLAAGEQFF,TGTGCCAGCAGCTTGGCCGCAGGTGAGCAGTTCTTC,few,TRBV5-4,-,TRBJ2-1
CASSLQGETYGYTF,TGCGCCAGCAGCTTGCAGGGGGAAACCTATGGCTACACCTTC,-,TRBV5-1,TRBD1,TRBJ1-2